The 8 T cell receptor beta chains in this list originate from one sample, sequenced in a study of response to subunit inactivated influenza vaccine. TCRdb itself ran the RT-PCR reads through MiXCR, one entry per CDR3 protein. In the table there are 600,000 to 700,000 distinct CDR3 sequences, about 14% of which are singletons. The input for sequencing was PBMCs from blood, taken 14 to 15 days before vaccination. The receptors were sampled from a man aged 45-65 years who received an inactivated influenza vaccine.

This chain joins TRBV28 and TRBJ2-3; tentative D call: TRBD1 (6 bases). The CDR3 consists of 15 residues. Per the germline V gene, CDR1 is MDHEN and CDR2 is SYDVKM. V lost 3 bases and J lost 1, with 11 bases in between. The CDR3 here is CASSFQGTRTDTQYF. CDR3 DNA sequence: TGTGCCAGCAGTTTCCAGGGGACCCGCACAGATACGCAGTATTTT. The variable domain in full, with the rest retrieved from reference TRBV28 and TRBJ2-3, is DVKVTQSSRYLVKRTGEKVFLECVQDMDHENMFWYRQDPGLGLRLIYFSYDVKMKEKGDIPEGYSVSREKKERFSLILESASTNQTSMYLCASSFQGTRTDTQYFGPGTRLTVL.

This clonotype was observed a few times. The chain is built from TRBV4-1 and TRBJ1-5; no firm D call. CDR3 length: 13 amino acids. V was pared by 0 bases and J by 4 bases, with 4 bases between. CDR1 and CDR2 from the germline V gene are MGHRA and YSYEKL. The CDR3 here is CASSQEANQPQHF. As DNA, the CDR3 is TGCGCCAGCAGCCAAGAGGCTAATCAGCCCCAGCATTTT.

This clonotype was found a few times. This chain joins TRBV15 and TRBJ2-6, with 8 bases lining up with TRBD1. The CDR3 runs 19 residues. V gave up 2 bases and J gave up 0 bases; unmatched junction bases: 9. The germline CDR1 and CDR2 sequences are LNHNV and YYDKDF (reference sequence). In DNA form, the CDR3 reads TGTGCCACCAGCAGAAAAGGACAGGGAGAGGGCTCTGGGGCCAACGTCCTGACTTTC. Translated, it gives CATSRKGQGEGSGANVLTF.

This clonotype was seen at least ten times. V and J are TRBV27 and TRBJ2-1; tentative D call: TRBD2 (6 bases). This CDR3 spans 18 amino acids. Trimming removed 2 bases at V and 0 bases at J, with 17 bases between. Looked up from germline, CDR1 is MNHEY and CDR2 is SMNVEV (reference sequence). The CDR3 loop is CASSLGARGGSSYNEQFF. CDR3 nucleotides: TGTGCCAGCAGTTTAGGAGCCCGTGGAGGGAGCTCCTACAATGAGCAGTTCTTC.

The chain recombines TRBV7-2 with TRBJ2-7, with D uncertain. V was shortened by 5 bases and J by 0 bases, with 14 bases between the two germline ends. Germline lookup yields CDR1 SGHTA and CDR2 FQGNSA. The CDR3 runs to 15 residues. CDR3 nucleotides: TGTGCCAGCAGCCCCTCAGAGGTGCGCTCCTACGAGCAGTACTTC. Translating gives CASSPSEVRSYEQYF.

There are many counts of this clonotype. The chain combines TRBV30 with TRBJ1-1, with D tentatively TRBD1 (6 bases). This CDR3 region has 14 residues. V was clipped by 0 bases and J by 1 base, with 9 bases between them. Germline assignment: CDR1 GTSNPN and CDR2 SVGIG (reference sequence). Here the CDR3 reads CAWSVQGGNTEAFF. The CDR3 bases are TGTGCCTGGAGTGTACAAGGGGGGAACACTGAAGCTTTCTTT.

The rearrangement links TRBV20-1 to TRBJ2-3; 9 bases agree with TRBD2. The trim removed 6 bases at V and 6 bases at J, leaving 13 bases unmatched. CDR1 and CDR2 (germline): DFQATT, SNEGSKA (reference sequence). This CDR3 is 15 amino acids long. The CDR3 DNA follows: TGCAGTGCGACCGGACTAGCGCGAGTTAGCGATACGCAGTATTTT. The encoded protein is CSATGLARVSDTQYF.

DNA for the CDR3: TGTGCCAGCAGTTTTTTTAGGGTAGCTAACTATGGCTACACCTTC. Protein sequence: CASSFFRVANYGYTF. This chain links TRBV12-3 or TRBV12-4 with TRBJ1-2; D unresolved. Deletions cut 3 bases from V and 0 bases from J, with 11 bases between. The CDR3 covers 15 residues.